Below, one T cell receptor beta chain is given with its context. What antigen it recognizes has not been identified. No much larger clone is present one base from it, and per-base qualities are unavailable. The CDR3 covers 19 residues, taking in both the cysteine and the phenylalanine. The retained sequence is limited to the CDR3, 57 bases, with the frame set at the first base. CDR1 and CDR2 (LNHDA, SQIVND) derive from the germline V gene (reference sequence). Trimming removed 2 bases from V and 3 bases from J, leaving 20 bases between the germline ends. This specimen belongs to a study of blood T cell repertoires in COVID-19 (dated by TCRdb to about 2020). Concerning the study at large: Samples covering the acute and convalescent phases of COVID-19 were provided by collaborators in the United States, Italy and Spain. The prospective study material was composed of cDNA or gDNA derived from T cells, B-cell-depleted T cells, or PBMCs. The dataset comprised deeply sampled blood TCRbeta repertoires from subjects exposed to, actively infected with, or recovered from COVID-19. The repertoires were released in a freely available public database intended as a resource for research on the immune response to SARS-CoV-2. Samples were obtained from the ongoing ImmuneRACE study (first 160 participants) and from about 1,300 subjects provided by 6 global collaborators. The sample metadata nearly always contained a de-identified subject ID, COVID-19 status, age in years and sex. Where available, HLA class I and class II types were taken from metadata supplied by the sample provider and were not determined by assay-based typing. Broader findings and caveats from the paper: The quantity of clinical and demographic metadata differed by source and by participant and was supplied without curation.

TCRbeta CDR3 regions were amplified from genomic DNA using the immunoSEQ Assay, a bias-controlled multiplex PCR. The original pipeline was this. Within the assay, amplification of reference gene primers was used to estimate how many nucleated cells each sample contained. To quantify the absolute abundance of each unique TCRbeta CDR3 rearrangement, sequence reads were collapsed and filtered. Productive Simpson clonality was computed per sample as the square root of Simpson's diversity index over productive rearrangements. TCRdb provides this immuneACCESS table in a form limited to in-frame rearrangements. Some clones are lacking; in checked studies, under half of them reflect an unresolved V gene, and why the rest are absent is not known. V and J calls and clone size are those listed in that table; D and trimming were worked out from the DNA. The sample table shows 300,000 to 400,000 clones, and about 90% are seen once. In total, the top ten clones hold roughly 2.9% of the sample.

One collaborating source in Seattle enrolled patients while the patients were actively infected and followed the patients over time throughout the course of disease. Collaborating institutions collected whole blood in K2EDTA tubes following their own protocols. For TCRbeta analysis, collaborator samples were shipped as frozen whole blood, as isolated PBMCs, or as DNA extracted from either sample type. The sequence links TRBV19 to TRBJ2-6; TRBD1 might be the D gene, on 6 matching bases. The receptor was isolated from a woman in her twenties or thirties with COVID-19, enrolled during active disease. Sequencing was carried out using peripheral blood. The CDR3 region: CASSISGAGVSIGANVLTF. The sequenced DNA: TGTGCCAGTAGTATATCAGGGGCAGGGGTTAGTATTGGGGCCAACGTCCTGACTTTC.